A single sample is the source of the 29 T cell receptor beta chains below, sequenced in a study of control samples from healthy donors and cancer patients. Sequenced by immunoSEQ multiplex PCR; TCRdb stores in-frame clones only, minus some. The sample lists around 30,000 clones; approximately 94% were seen once. The sequenced sample was blood. The receptors were sampled from a man aged 55 to 69 in good health.

V usage is TRBV12-3 or TRBV12-4 and J usage is TRBJ1-3, with unresolved D. This CDR3 has 10 residues. V dropped 5 bases and J dropped 4 bases, with 0 bases sitting between them. This chain's CDR3 is CASSGNTIYF. CDR3 in DNA: TGTGCCAGCAGTGGAAACACCATATATTTT.

The J gene is TRBJ1-5, the V gene TRBV7-9; no clear D gene. This CDR3 region has 16 residues. V lost 3 bases, J lost 3 bases, and 15 bases lay in between. Germline CDR1 is SEHNR and CDR2 is FQNEAQ (reference sequence). The CDR3 loop is CASSLALGMDNQPQHF. The CDR3 DNA reads TGTGCCAGCAGCTTGGCTCTCGGAATGGACAATCAGCCCCAGCATTTT.

This clone has just one count. The sample has other DNA sequences that encode this CDR3 too. V usage is TRBV15 and J usage is TRBJ2-3; TRBD1 aligns across 8 bases. V lost 1 base, J lost 1 base, and 4 bases stayed unmatched. CDR3 length equals 16 residues. Germline CDR1 reads LNHNV; CDR2 reads YYDKDF (reference sequence). This chain's CDR3 is CATSRGQGAGTDTQYF. The CDR3 DNA follows: TGTGCCACCAGCAGAGGGCAGGGGGCCGGCACAGATACGCAGTATTTT.

The chain couples TRBV19 to TRBJ1-2, with 8 bases aligning to TRBD1. Germline V gene data show CDR1 as LNHDA and CDR2 as SQIVND (reference sequence). With V trimmed by 3 bases and J by 7 bases, 7 bases remained unmatched. This CDR3 has 14 amino acids. CDR3 nucleotides: TGTGCCAGTAGTATTGGACAGGGAGCACGTGGCTACACCTTC. As protein: CASSIGQGARGYTF. Variable domain in full (rest from reference TRBV19 and TRBJ1-2): DGGITQSPKYLFRKEGQNVTLSCEQNLNHDAMYWYRQDPGQGLRLIYYSQIVNDFQKGDIAEGYSVSREKKESFPLTVTSAQKNPTAFYLCASSIGQGARGYTFGSGTRLTVV.

This clone was found once. The V and J genes are TRBV6-5 and TRBJ1-5; D unclear. Germline-derived CDR1 and CDR2 are MNHEY and SVGAGI. The CDR3 has 13 residues. The V end lost 7 bases, the J end lost 0 bases, and 7 bases lay between the germline ends. The CDR3 coding sequence is TGTGCCAGCAAGAGGGATAGCAATCAGCCCCAGCATTTT. Translating gives CASKRDSNQPQHF.

This clone has a single count. This sequence joins TRBV4-1 and TRBJ1-1; D is undetermined. This CDR3 has 14 amino acids. Trimming shortened V by 0 bases and J by 3 bases, and 8 bases separated the two germline ends. Germline V gene data show CDR1 as MGHRA and CDR2 as YSYEKL. The CDR3 region is CASSQEGGYTEAFF. The CDR3 DNA follows: TGCGCCAGCAGCCAAGAAGGAGGGTACACTGAAGCTTTCTTT.

This clone is a singleton in its sample. V gene TRBV6-5 combines with J gene TRBJ1-6; D is perhaps TRBD1 (5 bases). Germline-derived CDR1 and CDR2 are MNHEY and SVGAGI. V gave up 7 bases and J gave up 9 bases, with 16 bases separating them. The CDR3 extends over 14 amino acids. CDR3 protein: CASNRGWSSSPLHF. In DNA, the CDR3 is TGTGCCAGCAATAGGGGCTGGTCTAGTTCACCCCTCCACTTT.

J is TRBJ1-2 and V is TRBV7-2, with D maybe TRBD1 (6 bases). The germline V gene encodes CDR1 SGHTA and CDR2 FQGNSA. CDR3 length: 13 residues. V gave up 4 bases and J gave up 7 bases, with 13 bases separating them. CDR3 bases: TGTGCCAGCAGCTCCTCAGGGGCAGGTGGCTACACCTTC. Translation gives CASSSSGAGGYTF. Variable domain in full (rest from reference TRBV7-2 and TRBJ1-2): GAGVSQSPSNKVTEKGKDVELRCDPISGHTALYWYRQSLGQGLEFLIYFQGNSAPDKSGLPSDRFSAERTGGSVSTLTIQRTQQEDSAVYLCASSSSGAGGYTFGSGTRLTVV.

CDR3 nucleotide sequence: TGTGCCAGCAGTTACTCGAGCAGGGGAGGAGAAAAACTGTTTTTT. This sequence encodes CASSYSSRGGEKLFF. This chain joins TRBV6-2 or TRBV6-3 and TRBJ1-4; D is possibly TRBD1 (6 bases). The CDR3 consists of 15 residues. Germline V gives CDR1 MNHEY, CDR2 SVGEGT. Trimming removed 0 bases at V and 8 bases at J, with 13 bases between.

V and J are TRBV5-1 and TRBJ1-1; D ambiguous. This CDR3 is built from 14 residues. The V gene's germline CDR1 is SGHRS and CDR2 YFSETQ. Trimming pared 0 bases from V and 0 bases from J, leaving 6 bases between. CDR3 bases: TGCGCCAGCAGCTTGGGACGGCTGAACACTGAAGCTTTCTTT. Protein product: CASSLGRLNTEAFF. The full variable domain, in which reference TRBV5-1 and TRBJ1-1 provide the parts outside the CDR3, is KAGVTQTPRYLIKTRGQQVTLSCSPISGHRSVSWYQQTPGQGLQFLFEYFSETQRNKGNFPGRFSGRQFSNSRSEMNVSTLELGDSALYLCASSLGRLNTEAFFGQGTRLTVV.

This clone is a singleton in its sample. V is TRBV10-3 and J is TRBJ2-3; 8 bases are a match to TRBD2. This CDR3 is 15 amino acids long. From germline, CDR1 is ENHRY and CDR2 SYGVKD. J lost 3 bases, V lost 4 bases, and 6 bases had no gene match. The CDR3 protein is CAISGKAGVTDTQYF. CDR3 nucleotide sequence: TGTGCCATCAGTGGGAAAGCGGGGGTAACAGATACGCAGTATTTT.

This rearrangement joins TRBV11-1 to TRBJ1-1, with 8 bases lining up with TRBD1. The CDR3 extends over 13 amino acids. V lost 5 bases to trimming and J lost 4 bases; unmatched junction nucleotides: 3. Germline CDR1 reads SGHAT; CDR2 reads FQDESV (reference sequence). CDR3 nucleotides: TGTGCCAGCAGCCTCGACAGGGGCACTGAAGCTTTCTTT. As protein: CASSLDRGTEAFF.

The gene calls are TRBV6-5 and TRBJ1-2; no firm D call. Germline CDR1 MNHEY, CDR2 SVGAGI. This CDR3 contains 15 residues. V lost 2 bases to trimming and J lost 0 bases, with 10 bases between them. The CDR3 sequence: CASSYGHQSNYGYTF. The DNA for the CDR3 is TGTGCCAGCAGTTACGGCCACCAATCTAACTATGGCTACACCTTC.

The chain carries TRBV29-1 and TRBJ2-1; 8 bases line up with TRBD1. This CDR3 has 14 amino acids. Germline CDR1 reads SQVTM; CDR2 reads ANQGSEA. The junction had 8 bases not matched to a gene; V was cut back by 6 bases and J by 4 bases. In DNA, the CDR3 is TGCAGCGTCGCCGGACAGGGTTCGTACAATGAGCAGTTCTTC. This codes for CSVAGQGSYNEQFF.

The chain's CDR3 is CASSRQGAGQPQHF. Here the CDR3 DNA reads TGTGCCAGCAGCCGACAGGGGGCGGGTCAGCCCCAGCATTTT. The chain carries TRBV2 and TRBJ1-5, with TRBD1 identical over 10 bases. This CDR3 has 14 amino acids. J lost 6 bases, V lost 6 bases, and 5 bases had no gene match. Germline CDR1 SNHLY, CDR2 FYNNEI.

The chain carries TRBV15 and TRBJ1-2; D is unclear. There are 15 residues in the CDR3. Germline CDR1 LNHNV, CDR2 YYDKDF (reference sequence). The ends were cut back, 3 bases at V and 3 bases at J, with 14 bases in the middle. The CDR3: CATSSLEGPYYGYTF. For the CDR3, the DNA is TGTGCCACCAGCAGTTTGGAGGGCCCCTACTATGGCTACACCTTC.

The genes are TRBV7-3 and TRBJ2-1; D is unresolved. Germline V gives CDR1 SGHTA, CDR2 FQGTGA. The ends were cut back, 1 base at V and 7 bases at J, with 14 bases in the middle. This CDR3 contains 15 residues. The CDR3 is CASSLSAGLSNEQFF. CDR3 in DNA: TGTGCCAGCAGCTTAAGTGCAGGTTTGTCAAATGAGCAGTTCTTC.

This clone was counted only a few times. V and J are TRBV7-9 and TRBJ1-5, with 11 bases lining up with TRBD1. The CDR3 has 15 residues. The ends lost 5 bases at V and 7 bases at J; junction bases unmatched: 7. Germline CDR1 SEHNR, CDR2 FQNEAQ (reference sequence). The CDR3 DNA reads as TGTGCCAGCAGCCCAGGGACAGGGGGTTACCAGCCCCAGCATTTT. It specifies CASSPGTGGYQPQHF.

J is TRBJ1-4 and V is TRBV7-9, with D possibly being TRBD1 (5 bases). The V end lost 4 bases, the J end lost 7 bases, and 13 bases lay between the germline ends. CDR3 length: 14 amino acids. Germline V gives CDR1 SEHNR, CDR2 FQNEAQ (reference sequence). The CDR3 here is CASSSGGTGEKLFF. CDR3 DNA: TGTGCCAGCAGCTCCGGGGGGACTGGTGAAAAACTGTTTTTT. The full variable domain, in which reference TRBV7-9 and TRBJ1-4 provide the parts outside the CDR3, is DTGVSQNPRHKITKRGQNVTFRCDPISEHNRLYWYRQTLGQGPEFLTYFQNEAQLEKSRLLSDRFSAERPKGSFSTLEIQRTEQGDSAMYLCASSSGGTGEKLFFGSGTQLSVL.

This chain links TRBV5-6 with TRBJ1-1; 7 bases fit TRBD1. Germline CDR1 SGHDT, CDR2 YYEEEE. The CDR3 is 14 amino acids. The junction had 2 bases not matched to a gene; V was cut back by 3 bases and J by 0 bases. CDR3 sequence (DNA): TGTGCCAGCAGCTATCAGGGGGTGAACACTGAAGCTTTCTTT. Protein: CASSYQGVNTEAFF.

This chain's CDR3 is CASSRVLNEKLFF. CDR3 in DNA: TGTGCCAGCAGCCGGGTCCTTAATGAAAAACTGTTTTTT. The chain employs TRBV28 and TRBJ1-4; D call uncertain. From germline, CDR1 is MDHEN and CDR2 SYDVKM. The V and J ends lost 6 bases and 4 bases respectively, with 9 bases between them. This CDR3 contains 13 residues.

This clone appeared once. The J gene is TRBJ1-2, the V gene TRBV4-2; D is unclear. Germline CDR1 and CDR2: LGHNA and YNFKEQ. Between the trimmed V and J ends, which lost 0 bases and 5 bases, there was a span of 7 bases. CDR3 length: 13 amino acids. The DNA of the CDR3 is TGTGCCAGCAGCCAAGAAGTTCAGTATGGCTACACCTTC. Amino acids: CASSQEVQYGYTF.

This chain joins TRBV5-4 and TRBJ2-3; 8 bases are a match to TRBD1. This CDR3 is built from 17 residues. Trimming removed 4 bases from V and 0 bases from J; junction bases left unmatched: 10. The germline CDR1 and CDR2 sequences are SGHNT and YYREEE (reference sequence). This CDR3 is CASSMDRVTPSTDTQYF. The CDR3 bases are TGTGCCAGCAGCATGGACAGGGTAACACCTAGCACAGATACGCAGTATTTT.

Remarks on this clone: The identical CDR3 is also encoded by other nucleotide sequences in the sample. This chain joins TRBV4-3 and TRBJ1-4, with D unresolved. The CDR3 runs 17 residues. The V end lost 0 bases, the J end lost 4 bases, and 15 bases lay between the germline ends. CDR1 and CDR2 from the germline V gene are LGHNA and YSLEER. The CDR3 DNA is TGCGCCAGCAGCCAAGATTTCACGGGGAGGATTAATGAAAAACTGTTTTTT. Amino acids: CASSQDFTGRINEKLFF.

The gene calls are TRBV18 and TRBJ1-2; TRBD1 agrees at 11 bases. The CDR3 extends over 17 amino acids. Germline lookup yields CDR1 KGHSH and CDR2 LQKENI. Trimming at V came to 3 bases and at J to 6 bases, leaving 12 bases not matched to a gene. In DNA form, the CDR3 reads TGTGCCAGCTCACCCGGACAGGGGGCGAAATTTGAAAATGGCTACACCTTC. As protein: CASSPGQGAKFENGYTF.

This clone was seen just once. This sequence joins TRBV10-3 and TRBJ2-7; no clear D gene. CDR1 ENHRY and CDR2 SYGVKD come from the germline V gene. The CDR3 length is 12 residues. V lost 4 bases, J lost 5 bases, and 9 bases lay in between. The CDR3 protein is CAISGGTHEQYF. As DNA, the CDR3 is TGTGCCATCAGTGGAGGTACCCACGAGCAGTACTTC.

The chain joins TRBV27 to TRBJ1-5; 7 bases line up with TRBD1. There are 17 residues in the CDR3. Germline CDR1 MNHEY, CDR2 SMNVEV (reference sequence). V shed 11 bases and J 0 bases; nucleotides not matched to a gene: 16. This CDR3 is CAGHRGSGFYSNQPQHF. The CDR3 DNA is TGTGCCGGCCACAGGGGATCGGGTTTTTATAGCAATCAGCCCCAGCATTTT.

The rearrangement uses TRBV27 and TRBJ2-3; TRBD2 matches 10 bases. V was pared by 5 bases and J by 6 bases, with 8 bases of the junction left unmatched. The CDR3 length is 15 residues. Germline values: CDR1 MNHEY, CDR2 SMNVEV (reference sequence). CDR3 nucleotides: TGTGCCAGCAGTCCCGGACTAGCGGTTGGGGATACGCAGTATTTT. Encoded protein: CASSPGLAVGDTQYF.

V is TRBV23-1 and J is TRBJ1-5; D not certain. TRBV23-1 is assigned to the ORF class and has an uncertain function. The CDR3 runs to 16 residues. Trimming shortened V by 3 bases and J by 2 bases, and 14 bases separated the two germline ends. CDR3 DNA sequence: TGCGCCAGCAGTCACCCCCCCCCAGTCCGCAATCAGCCCCAGCATTTT. Its translation: CASSHPPPVRNQPQHF.